Presented here are 23 T cell receptor beta chains from one specimen sequenced in a study of Ad26.COV2.S vaccination and SARS-CoV-2 variants. The protocol was immunoSEQ multiplex PCR, while the TCRdb copy is restricted to in-frame clones and leaves out a portion. The data show around 300,000 clones, roughly 90% seen once. Treatment in this sample: about 20 received Ad26.COV2.S at low or high dose, single or two shots; 5 received placebo; per-sample allocation not given. The samples date from day 63 after the first vaccine or placebo injection. Sample: peripheral blood, taken in a trial of Ad26.COV2.S vaccine versus placebo. The receptors here all came from a person aged 18-65 years who received the Ad26.COV2.S COVID-19 vaccine or a placebo.

The rearrangement uses TRBV6-6 and TRBJ2-2; possibly TRBD1 for D (5 bases). The germline gives CDR1 MNHNY, CDR2 SVGAGI (reference sequence). Trimming took 2 bases from V and 5 from J, leaving 9 bases between them. This CDR3 has 14 amino acids. In DNA form, the CDR3 reads TGTGCCAGCAGTTACCTACAGGAAACCGGGGAGCTGTTTTTT. Protein sequence: CASSYLQETGELFF.

The chain carries TRBV6-4 and TRBJ2-3; a possible D gene is TRBD1 (5 bases). The germline CDR1 and CDR2 sequences are MRHNA and SNTAGT. The CDR3 is 16 residues long. V lost 3 bases, J lost 5 bases, and 18 bases lay in between. CDR3 region: CASSENGPGQGDTQYF. For the CDR3, the DNA is TGTGCCAGCAGTGAAAATGGGCCAGGCCAGGGAGATACGCAGTATTTT.

V gene TRBV7-2 combines with J gene TRBJ2-2; tentative D call: TRBD2 (6 bases). The germline gives CDR1 SGHTA, CDR2 FQGNSA. This CDR3 is built from 15 residues. Trimming shortened V by 1 base and J by 4 bases, and 10 bases separated the two germline ends. The CDR3 coding sequence is TGTGCCAGCAGCTTAGATCGCGGGACCACCGGGGAGCTGTTTTTT. Translating gives CASSLDRGTTGELFF.

This chain connects TRBV5-1 to TRBJ1-6; 7 bases map to TRBD1. The junction had 1 base not matched to a gene; V was cut back by 1 base and J by 3 bases. Germline V lookup: CDR1 SGHRS, CDR2 YFSETQ. The CDR3 runs 15 residues. The CDR3 DNA reads as TGCGCCAGCAGCTTGACAGGGGTCTATAATTCACCCCTCCACTTT. This gives the protein CASSLTGVYNSPLHF.

The rearrangement uses TRBV7-9 and TRBJ2-7; perhaps TRBD1 as D (5 bases). Germline CDR1 reads SEHNR; CDR2 reads FQNEAQ (reference sequence). V was clipped by 1 base and J by 1 base, with 8 bases between them. The CDR3 is made up of 14 amino acids. Here the CDR3 DNA reads TGTGCCAGCAGCTTAGGACAGTCTTCCTACGAGCAGTACTTC. As protein: CASSLGQSSYEQYF.

The genes are TRBV5-1 and TRBJ2-1, with D possibly TRBD1 on 6 matching bases. V was shortened by 0 bases and J by 8 bases, with 15 bases between the two germline ends. CDR3 size: 15 residues. CDR1 and CDR2 (germline): SGHRS, YFSETQ. CDR3 in amino acids: CASSLDRVRVDEQFF. In nucleotides, the CDR3 is TGCGCCAGCAGCTTGGACAGGGTCAGGGTCGATGAGCAGTTCTTC.

The genes are TRBV28 and TRBJ1-2; 9 bases fit TRBD1. The CDR3 consists of 13 residues. The V and J ends lost 6 bases and 4 bases, in that order; junction bases with no gene match: 3. Germline CDR1 MDHEN, CDR2 SYDVKM. This CDR3 reads CASSRTGVYGYTF. CDR3 sequence (DNA): TGTGCCAGCAGCCGGACAGGGGTCTATGGCTACACCTTC.

CDR3 nucleotides: TGTGCCAGCAGTTCGATTCGGGGGACTAGCTCCTACGAGCAGTACTTC. It specifies CASSSIRGTSSYEQYF. The chain joins TRBV6-2 or TRBV6-3 to TRBJ2-7; 8 positions agree with TRBD2. The CDR3 is made up of 16 amino acids. V lost 4 bases to trimming and J lost 0 bases; unmatched junction nucleotides: 8. Germline V gives CDR1 MNHEY, CDR2 SVGEGT.

The chain links TRBV28 to TRBJ2-5; D remains ambiguous. Trimming left V 6 bases short and J 1 base short, with 6 bases between. CDR1 and CDR2 from the germline V gene are MDHEN and SYDVKM. This CDR3 contains 12 residues. This CDR3 is CASRVSQETQYF. The CDR3 nucleotides read TGTGCCAGCAGGGTATCCCAAGAGACCCAGTACTTC.

This clone was observed a single time. This rearrangement joins TRBV6-2 or TRBV6-3 to TRBJ2-7, with TRBD2 identical over 15 bases. V trimming: 6 bases; J trimming: 6 bases; junction bases outside the gene matches: 6. CDR1 is MNHEY and CDR2 is SVGEGT in the germline V gene. This CDR3 comprises 15 residues. The CDR3 here is CASSRRTSGGAEQYF. CDR3 nucleotide sequence: TGTGCCAGCAGCCGCAGGACTAGCGGGGGGGCCGAGCAGTACTTC.

V and J are TRBV11-2 and TRBJ2-7; D is perhaps TRBD1 (6 bases). V was cut by 1 base and J by 3 bases, with 13 bases left in between. The CDR3 is 15 residues long. Germline loops: CDR1 SGHAT, CDR2 FQNNGV. The DNA of the CDR3 is TGTGCCAGCAGCTTAGCTCAGGGGCGATTCTACGAGCAGTACTTC. Translated: CASSLAQGRFYEQYF. Supplemented by reference TRBV11-2 and TRBJ2-7, the full variable domain reads EAGVAQSPRYKIIEKRQSVAFWCNPISGHATLYWYQQILGQGPKLLIQFQNNGVVDDSQLPKDRFSAERLKGVDSTLKIQPAKLEDSAVYLCASSLAQGRFYEQYFGPGTRLTVT.

V is TRBV6-2 or TRBV6-3 and J is TRBJ1-1, with D possibly TRBD1 on 5 matching bases. Trimming shortened V by 2 bases and J by 4 bases, and 11 bases separated the two germline ends. There are 14 residues in the CDR3. CDR1 is MNHEY, CDR2 SVGEGT, per germline. The CDR3 protein is CASSYGGISTEAFF. The CDR3 bases are TGTGCCAGCAGTTACGGGGGTATCTCCACTGAAGCTTTCTTT.

CDR3 sequence (DNA): TGTGCCAGCAGCTCCCGGGGCAGGGCGAGGCAAGAGACCCAGTACTTC. As protein: CASSSRGRARQETQYF. V usage is TRBV11-2 and J usage is TRBJ2-5; D might be TRBD1 or TRBD2, each matching 5 bases. V shed 4 bases and J shed 2 bases, with 17 bases lying between them. CDR3 length equals 16 residues. Germline V CDR1 and CDR2: SGHAT, FQNNGV.

This clone appeared once. This chain connects TRBV29-1 to TRBJ1-1; TRBD1 matches at 7 bases. CDR1 SQVTM and CDR2 ANQGSEA come from the germline V gene. J lost 0 bases, V lost 7 bases, and 2 bases had no gene match. The CDR3 extends over 12 amino acids. DNA for the CDR3: TGCAGCGGGGGACAGCTGAACACTGAAGCTTTCTTT. It specifies CSGGQLNTEAFF.

This chain uses TRBV7-9 with TRBJ1-5; D is possibly TRBD1 (5 bases). Germline lookup yields CDR1 SEHNR and CDR2 FQNEAQ (reference sequence). Trimming stripped 4 bases from V and 5 bases from J, with 6 bases between. The CDR3 sequence is 12 residues long. CDR3 protein: CASSWGDQPQHF. The CDR3 DNA is TGTGCCAGCAGCTGGGGGGATCAGCCCCAGCATTTT. The entire variable domain, with the rest obtained from reference TRBV7-9 and TRBJ1-5, is as follows: DTGVSQNPRHKITKRGQNVTFRCDPISEHNRLYWYRQTLGQGPEFLTYFQNEAQLEKSRLLSDRFSAERPKGSFSTLEIQRTEQGDSAMYLCASSWGDQPQHFGDGTRLSIL.

J is TRBJ2-2 and V is TRBV7-2; unclear D gene. The germline gives CDR1 SGHTA, CDR2 FQGNSA. With 1 base removed from V and 7 bases from J, the gap between germline ends came to 10 bases. There are 14 residues in the CDR3. In DNA form, the CDR3 reads TGTGCCAGCAGCTTAGATTTCGGTAGCGGGGAGCTGTTTTTT. As protein: CASSLDFGSGELFF.

In this sample, this clone turned up a few times. J is TRBJ1-2 and V is TRBV27; possibly TRBD1 for D (5 bases). The germline CDR1 and CDR2 sequences are MNHEY and SMNVEV (reference sequence). V shed 4 bases and J shed 1 base, with 10 bases lying between them. This CDR3 comprises 14 residues. The CDR3 is CASSSRGFNYGYTF. The DNA for the CDR3 is TGTGCCAGCAGTTCCCGGGGGTTTAACTATGGCTACACCTTC.

The chain links TRBV9 to TRBJ1-3, with 7 bases lining up with TRBD1. CDR1 and CDR2 (germline): SGDLS, YYNGEE. The V gene end was trimmed by 4 bases and the J gene end by 4 bases; junction bases not matched to a gene: 8. The CDR3 sequence is 15 residues long. DNA for the CDR3: TGTGCCAGCAGCCCCAGGGGACAGTTAGGAAACACCATATATTTT. This translates into CASSPRGQLGNTIYF.

The chain employs TRBV7-9 and TRBJ2-5; D is unclear. Germline V lookup: CDR1 SEHNR, CDR2 FQNEAQ (reference sequence). V lost 1 base and J lost 2, with 11 bases in between. The CDR3 extends over 15 amino acids. The CDR3 DNA reads TGTGCCAGCAGCTTAGGAGTTCTTGGGCAAGAGACCCAGTACTTC. The encoded protein is CASSLGVLGQETQYF.

The rearrangement uses TRBV19 and TRBJ2-5; 10 bases fit TRBD1. J was trimmed by 5 bases and V by 6 bases; bases with no gene match: 6. Looked up from germline, CDR1 is LNHDA and CDR2 is SQIVND (reference sequence). CDR3 length: 14 residues. CDR3 amino acids: CASSRQGAWETQYF. In DNA form, the CDR3 reads TGTGCCAGTAGCAGACAGGGGGCTTGGGAGACCCAGTACTTC.

V and J are TRBV2 and TRBJ1-2, with 7 bases fitting TRBD1. This CDR3 has 13 amino acids. V gave up 4 bases and J gave up 4 bases; unmatched junction bases: 3. CDR1 SNHLY and CDR2 FYNNEI come from the germline V gene. The CDR3 reads CASSGDSRYGYTF. Here the CDR3 DNA reads TGTGCCAGCAGTGGGGACAGCCGCTATGGCTACACCTTC.

V usage is TRBV3-1 (or the pseudogene TRBV3-2) and J usage is TRBJ2-7; D gene unclear. Germline V gene data show CDR1 as LGHDT and CDR2 as YNNKEL (reference sequence). Between the trimmed V and J ends, which lost 0 bases and 2 bases, there was a span of 8 bases. This CDR3 is built from 14 residues. The CDR3 loop is CASSQDQAAYEQYF. The CDR3 DNA reads TGTGCCAGCAGCCAAGATCAGGCAGCCTACGAGCAGTACTTC.

This rearrangement joins TRBV3-1 (or the pseudogene TRBV3-2) to TRBJ2-3, with 12 positions matching TRBD2. With V trimmed by 4 bases and J by 6 bases, 11 bases remained unmatched. CDR3 length: 17 amino acids. The germline gives CDR1 LGHDT, CDR2 YNNKEL (reference sequence). The CDR3, as DNA: TGTGCCAGCAGCCGGCTAACTAGCGGGGGGTTGGGCGATACGCAGTATTTT. Protein: CASSRLTSGGLGDTQYF.